This T cell receptor (beta chain) was documented in a study of T cell changes during pregnancy in multiple sclerosis. Sequenced by immunoSEQ multiplex PCR; TCRdb stores in-frame clones only, minus some. The data show 55,000 to 70,000 clones, around 85% seen once. V was shortened by 0 bases and J by 9 bases, with 12 bases between the two germline ends. CDR1 and CDR2 from the germline V gene are SGHAT and FQDESV (reference sequence). The CDR3 runs 14 residues. Sample: CD4+ T cells from peripheral blood mononuclear cells, taken in the third trimester of pregnancy. The sequence came from a female donor with multiple sclerosis, enrolled in a pregnancy study. The rearrangement links TRBV11-1 to TRBJ2-1; D is undetermined. CDR3 DNA: TGTGCCAGCAGCTTAGCAAGGTTAGCAAGTGAGCAGTTCTTC. It codes for CASSLARLASEQFF. Filled out from reference TRBV11-1 and TRBJ2-1, the complete variable domain reads EAEVAQSPRYKITEKSQAVAFWCDPISGHATLYWYRQILGQGPELLVQFQDESVVDDSQLPKDRFSAERLKGVDSTLKIQPAELGDSAMYLCASSLARLASEQFFGPGTRLTVL.